The 27 T cell receptor beta chains given below trace back to one sample, sequenced in a study of CD8 T cells in ankylosing spondylitis. The study's findings and limits: Fewer than 10 highly homologous variants made up a TCR beta motif that seemed to typify ankylosing spondylitis blood.

Antigen specificity for these receptors is unknown. TCRdb processed the 5' RACE reads anew with MiXCR; each CDR3 protein has one entry. The sample lists 350,000 to 550,000 distinct CDR3 sequences, roughly 26% occurring once. The sample consisted of blood, either unsorted or a sorted T cell fraction (not recorded which). These receptor sequences come from a male donor with ankylosing spondylitis.

This clonotype was recorded a few times. The chain employs TRBV12-3 or TRBV12-4 and TRBJ1-1, with TRBD1 identical over 9 bases. J gave up 7 bases and V 6 bases, and 9 bases lay outside the gene matches. This CDR3 has 14 amino acids. DNA of the CDR3: TGTGCCAGCAGCAAACCCGGGACAGGGCTTGAAGCTTTCTTT. Residues: CASSKPGTGLEAFF.

This chain joins TRBV7-2 and TRBJ2-3; 7 nucleotides align to TRBD2. V trimming: 4 bases; J trimming: 4 bases; junction bases outside the gene matches: 5. This CDR3 region has 14 residues. Germline CDR1 reads SGHTA; CDR2 reads FQGNSA. The CDR3 sequence is CASSSTLAADTQYF. The CDR3 nucleotides read TGTGCCAGCAGCTCTACCCTAGCGGCAGATACGCAGTATTTT. Together with reference TRBV7-2 and TRBJ2-3, the CDR3 gives the full variable domain: GAGVSQSPSNKVTEKGKDVELRCDPISGHTALYWYRQSLGQGLEFLIYFQGNSAPDKSGLPSDRFSAERTGGSVSTLTIQRTQQEDSAVYLCASSSTLAADTQYFGPGTRLTVL.

This clonotype was seen a handful of times. V and J are TRBV5-1 and TRBJ2-7; 15 nucleotides match TRBD2. The ends lost 2 bases at V and 3 bases at J; junction bases unmatched: 3. The CDR3 totals 16 residues. The germline V gene has CDR1 SGHRS and CDR2 YFSETQ. The chain's CDR3 is CASSFGLAGGGYEQYV. In DNA form, the CDR3 reads TGCGCCAGCAGCTTTGGACTAGCGGGAGGGGGCTACGAGCAGTACGTC.

In its sample, this clonotype was seen a few times. This chain joins TRBV10-3 and TRBJ1-1; D is unclear. The V end was cut by 4 bases, the J end by 0 bases, with 6 bases between. CDR3 length: 13 residues. The germline CDR1 and CDR2 sequences are ENHRY and SYGVKD. Here the CDR3 reads CAISGVLNTEAFF. DNA of the CDR3: TGTGCCATCAGTGGGGTTCTGAACACTGAAGCTTTCTTT.

The chain employs TRBV15 and TRBJ1-5; perhaps TRBD1 as D (5 bases). The CDR3 loop spans 15 amino acids. Per germline, CDR1 LNHNV and CDR2 YYDKDF (reference sequence). Trimming stripped 0 bases from V and 5 bases from J, with 11 bases between. CDR3 region: CATSRDRWGYQPQHF. The CDR3 DNA follows: TGTGCCACCAGCAGAGATCGGTGGGGGTATCAGCCCCAGCATTTT.

The chain joins TRBV7-2 to TRBJ1-6, with 8 bases lining up with TRBD1. Germline V lookup: CDR1 SGHTA, CDR2 FQGNSA. V was clipped by 5 bases and J by 6 bases; unmatched bases: 6. This CDR3 region has 15 residues. CDR3 protein: CASSTRQGSNSPLHF. CDR3 in DNA: TGTGCCAGCAGCACCCGACAGGGGAGTAATTCACCCCTCCACTTT.

This clonotype was recorded a few times. The chain recombines TRBV20-1 with TRBJ2-2, with TRBD1 identical over 9 bases. The CDR3 has 13 amino acids. Germline trimming cut 7 bases from V and 4 bases from J; bases unmatched to any gene: 4. CDR1 is DFQATT and CDR2 is SNEGSKA in the germline V gene (reference sequence). The CDR3 nucleotides are TGCAGTGTGAACAGGGGGCTCACCGGGGAGCTGTTTTTT. This gives the protein CSVNRGLTGELFF.

The chain links TRBV7-8 to TRBJ2-1, with 10 bases identical to TRBD1. The germline gives CDR1 SGHVS, CDR2 FQNEAQ. The CDR3 has 16 residues. The junction had 4 bases not matched to a gene; V was cut back by 5 bases and J by 0 bases. The CDR3 nucleotides are TGTGCCAGCAGCCGGAGGACAGGGGGCTCCTACAATGAGCAGTTCTTC. Its protein product is CASSRRTGGSYNEQFF.

The rearrangement links TRBV20-1 to TRBJ1-5, with a possible D match to TRBD1 (6 bases). In germline, CDR1 is DFQATT, CDR2 SNEGSKA (reference sequence). V was trimmed by 3 bases and J by 2 bases, leaving 14 bases between them. The CDR3 runs 15 residues. CDR3 nucleotide sequence: TGCAGTGCTAGTGGCAACAGGGAAGGCAATCAGCCCCAGCATTTT. This codes for CSASGNREGNQPQHF.

This clonotype has at least ten counts. The chain links TRBV5-1 to TRBJ1-1, with a tentative D call TRBD1 (5 bases). The CDR3 contains 15 residues. V was shortened by 4 bases and J by 3 bases, with 16 bases between the two germline ends. Germline V CDR1 and CDR2: SGHRS, YFSETQ. The CDR3 DNA is TGCGCCAGCAGCCAAGAGGGGCCTCCGGACACTGAAGCTTTCTTT. Amino acid sequence: CASSQEGPPDTEAFF.

The V and J genes are TRBV29-1 and TRBJ1-4; no definite D call. There are 12 residues in the CDR3. Trimming took off 4 bases at V and 3 bases at J, with 6 bases between the two ends. CDR1 SQVTM and CDR2 ANQGSEA come from the germline V gene. Written as DNA, the CDR3 is TGCAGCGTTGGAGGAGCTAATGAAAAACTGTTTTTT. This sequence encodes CSVGGANEKLFF. The full variable domain, with the rest looked up from reference TRBV29-1 and TRBJ1-4, is SAVISQKPSRDICQRGTSLTIQCQVDSQVTMMFWYRQQPGQSLTLIATANQGSEATYESGFVIDKFPISRPNLTFSTLTVSNMSPEDSSIYLCSVGGANEKLFFGSGTQLSVL.

The J gene is TRBJ2-1, the V gene TRBV20-1; D unclear. The CDR3 extends over 11 amino acids. Germline CDR1 reads DFQATT; CDR2 reads SNEGSKA (reference sequence). V lost 5 bases to trimming and J lost 7 bases, with 9 bases between them. CDR3 residues: CSAPLGNEQFF. In DNA, the CDR3 is TGCAGTGCTCCCCTAGGGAATGAGCAGTTCTTC.

This clonotype was recorded a few times. This chain joins TRBV7-2 and TRBJ2-2, with 11 bases aligning to TRBD2. This CDR3 is built from 16 residues. CDR1 and CDR2 (germline): SGHTA, FQGNSA. V lost 4 bases and J lost 5; bases outside the gene matches: 6. The CDR3 reads CASSSYSGRGTGELFF. The DNA for the CDR3 is TGTGCCAGCAGCTCCTATAGCGGGAGGGGGACCGGGGAGCTGTTTTTT.

The gene calls are TRBV27 and TRBJ2-5; 8 bases map to TRBD2. The ends lost 3 bases at V and 5 bases at J; junction bases unmatched: 14. Germline V lookup: CDR1 MNHEY, CDR2 SMNVEV (reference sequence). The CDR3 sequence is 17 residues long. The CDR3: CASSFSGSGGFQETQYF. The CDR3 nucleotides read TGTGCCAGCAGTTTCAGCGGGAGTGGGGGCTTTCAGGAGACCCAGTACTTC.

The V and J genes are TRBV29-1 and TRBJ2-3; 12 positions match TRBD2. CDR3 length: 14 amino acids. Germline V gives CDR1 SQVTM, CDR2 ANQGSEA. Trimming removed 4 bases from V and 5 bases from J; junction bases left unmatched: 4. CDR3 sequence (DNA): TGCAGCGTTGGACTAGCGGGAGTAGGAGATACGCAGTATTTT. Encoded protein: CSVGLAGVGDTQYF.

V usage is TRBV19 and J usage is TRBJ2-3; D remains ambiguous. Germline V lookup: CDR1 LNHDA, CDR2 SQIVND (reference sequence). The length of the CDR3 is 16 residues. Trimming removed 8 bases from V and 2 bases from J, with 20 bases in between. The CDR3 loop is CASGIDLQRNTDTQYF. Written as DNA, the CDR3 is TGTGCCAGTGGAATCGACCTACAGCGTAACACAGATACGCAGTATTTT.

The V and J genes are TRBV7-2 and TRBJ2-3; weak D call: TRBD1 (6 bases). CDR3 length equals 17 residues. The germline V gene has CDR1 SGHTA and CDR2 FQGNSA. Trimming shortened V by 1 base and J by 5 bases, and 19 bases separated the two germline ends. The chain's CDR3 is CASSLGFPGVDKDTQYF. The CDR3 bases are TGTGCCAGCAGCTTAGGATTTCCAGGGGTCGACAAAGATACGCAGTATTTT.

V gene TRBV2 combines with J gene TRBJ2-7, with D uncertain. CDR1 is SNHLY, CDR2 FYNNEI, per germline. Trimming removed 5 bases at V and 0 bases at J, with 14 bases between. This CDR3 is 15 amino acids long. The CDR3: CASSPQELVSYEQYF. CDR3 nucleotides: TGTGCCAGCAGTCCCCAAGAGCTCGTCTCCTACGAGCAGTACTTC.

This clonotype was counted a few times. The chain recombines TRBV7-9 with TRBJ1-1, with unresolved D. The CDR3 spans 14 residues. Germline loops: CDR1 SEHNR, CDR2 FQNEAQ (reference sequence). V was trimmed by 0 bases and J by 4 bases, leaving 9 bases between them. As DNA, the CDR3 is TGTGCCAGCAGCTTAGCATCTGGGTCCACTGAAGCTTTCTTT. This translates into CASSLASGSTEAFF.

This clonotype has only a few counts. The V call is TRBV20-1, the J call TRBJ2-3; TRBD1 is a possible D gene (5 bases). The CDR3 loop spans 14 amino acids. V was clipped by 6 bases and J by 0 bases, with 13 bases between them. Germline assignment: CDR1 DFQATT and CDR2 SNEGSKA (reference sequence). The chain's CDR3 is CSAQQGPSTDTQYF. The CDR3 region has the DNA TGCAGTGCGCAGCAGGGCCCGAGCACAGATACGCAGTATTTT.

This clonotype has more than one count but fewer than ten. The junction and the germline gene differ at one end; a read error may be behind it. J is TRBJ2-7 and V is TRBV3-1; 9 bases are a match to TRBD1. The CDR3 totals 14 residues. Germline V gene sequence: CDR1 LGHDT, CDR2 YNNKEL (reference sequence). The CDR3, as DNA: TGTGCCAGCAGCCAACTAGGGTCGGGGACAGGGCTTCACTTC. It specifies CASSQLGSGTGLHF.

This clonotype was counted a few times. The gene calls are TRBV4-1 and TRBJ2-7, with no clear D. This CDR3 is 10 amino acids long. CDR1 is MGHRA and CDR2 is YSYEKL in the germline V gene. V gave up 1 base and J gave up 9 bases, with 4 bases separating them. CDR3 nucleotides: TGCGCCAGCAGCCAAGTAAGGCAGTACGTC. Amino acids: CASSQVRQYV.

This sequence joins TRBV15 and TRBJ2-2; TRBD1 might be the D (5 bases). Looked up from germline, CDR1 is LNHNV and CDR2 is YYDKDF (reference sequence). This CDR3 region has 15 residues. V lost 1 base, J lost 3 bases, and 9 bases lay in between. The CDR3 is CATSRGTSDTGELFF. The CDR3 region has the DNA TGTGCCACCAGCAGAGGGACATCGGACACCGGGGAGCTGTTTTTT.

This chain connects TRBV7-8 to TRBJ2-7; D not resolved. Deletions cut 6 bases from V and 5 bases from J, with 14 bases between. Germline V gives CDR1 SGHVS, CDR2 FQNEAQ. The CDR3 extends over 13 amino acids. The CDR3 nucleotides are TGTGCCAGCAGTCTCACCCGGTCGCACGAGCAGTACGTC. Translating it yields CASSLTRSHEQYV.

In its sample, this clonotype was seen a few times. V and J are TRBV29-1 and TRBJ2-1, with TRBD2 identical over 13 bases. The CDR3 is 18 amino acids. Losses at the gene ends were 4 bases for V and 0 bases for J; bases not matched to a gene: 9. CDR1 is SQVTM, CDR2 ANQGSEA, per germline. CDR3 coding DNA: TGCAGCGTTGCAGGGACTAGCGGGACAGCCAGCTCCTACAATGAGCAGTTCTTC. Its protein is CSVAGTSGTASSYNEQFF.

This clonotype was counted between two and nine times. The rearrangement links TRBV27 to TRBJ2-7, with D maybe TRBD2 (5 bases). CDR3 length equals 16 residues. The V gene lost 6 bases and the J gene lost 5 bases, with 23 bases spanning the gap. Germline CDR1 is MNHEY and CDR2 is SMNVEV (reference sequence). Here the CDR3 reads CASSLVSSGNSDEQYF. The CDR3 DNA sequence: TGTGCCAGCAGCCTTGTGTCTTCCGGGAACTCGGACGAGCAGTACTTC.

This clonotype was observed a few times. The chain carries TRBV7-2 and TRBJ2-3; 7 nucleotides match TRBD2. This CDR3 is 16 amino acids long. J lost 5 bases, V lost 3 bases, and 11 bases had no gene match. Germline V gene sequence: CDR1 SGHTA, CDR2 FQGNSA. The CDR3 loop is CASSLVGAGVGDTQYF. The CDR3 coding sequence is TGTGCCAGCAGCTTGGTTGGCGCGGGAGTAGGAGATACGCAGTATTTT.